The rows below give T cell receptor beta chains drawn from one sample of a study of shared T cell receptors in the human thymus. TCRdb keeps only in-frame clones here, not all; method: immunoSEQ multiplex PCR. The data contain roughly 550,000 clones, approximately 80% of them singletons. The same sample was also studied in work on human thymus T cells.

Sequencing was done on a sample of thymocytes. These receptors were taken from a boy younger than two with a congenital heart defect. The CDR3 runs from the conserved cysteine through the conserved F or W. The D gene is left open where the match is weak. Clone size is shown for a subset of rows, as once, few, many or a class of expanded clone.

length	J	size	D	V	CDR3	DNA
14	TRBJ2-3	few	TRBD2	TRBV29-1	CSVDNGRAGDTQYF	TGCAGCGTTGATAACGGGAGGGCAGGAGATACGCAGTATTTT
15	TRBJ2-7	-	TRBD1	TRBV5-8	CASRSGTGGKYEQYF	TGTGCCAGCAGGTCCGGGACAGGGGGCAAATACGAGCAGTACTTC
14	TRBJ1-3	-	-	TRBV12-5	CASGLDSSGNTIYF	TGTGCTAGTGGTTTGGACAGCTCTGGAAACACCATATATTTT
15	TRBJ2-5	-	-	TRBV29-1	CSVASSRPAQETQYF	TGCAGCGTTGCCTCATCTAGACCAGCCCAAGAGACCCAGTACTTC
15	TRBJ2-7	-	-	TRBV11-3	CASSLSHGSHYEQYF	TGTGCCAGCAGCTTATCTCACGGGAGCCACTACGAGCAGTACTTC
16	TRBJ2-7	-	TRBD1	TRBV14	CASSQVEGQGGSKQYF	TGTGCCAGCAGCCAAGTAGAGGGACAGGGTGGATCCAAGCAGTACTTC
15	TRBJ2-1	-	TRBD2	TRBV4-1	CASSPLSSGNNEQFF	TGCGCCAGCAGCCCCCTCTCTAGCGGGAACAATGAGCAGTTCTTC
14	TRBJ2-5	-	-	TRBV11-2	CASSSGHFQETQYF	TGTGCCAGCAGCTCCGGACACTTCCAAGAGACCCAGTACTTC
15	TRBJ1-1	-	-	TRBV19	CASSGTGKENTEAFF	TGTGCCAGTAGTGGAACAGGGAAGGAGAACACTGAAGCTTTCTTT
13	TRBJ1-1	few	-	TRBV7-8	CASSLFPNTEAFF	TGTGCCAGCAGCCTATTCCCGAACACTGAAGCTTTCTTT
14	TRBJ2-3	-	-	TRBV10-3	CAISKGPSRDTQYF	TGTGCCATCTCAAAGGGGCCTAGTAGAGATACGCAGTATTTT
17	TRBJ1-5	-	-	TRBV27	CASSLSQGLLSNQPQHF	TGTGCCAGCAGTTTATCGCAGGGCCTCCTTAGCAATCAGCCCCAGCATTTT
17	TRBJ2-7	few	TRBD2	TRBV13	CASSARGSGGSSYEQYF	TGTGCCAGCAGCGCCCGGGGTAGCGGGGGGAGCTCCTACGAGCAGTACTTC
14	TRBJ1-1	-	-	TRBV9	CASSVTPSNTEAFF	TGTGCCAGCAGCGTCACACCTTCGAACACTGAAGCTTTCTTT
17	TRBJ2-7	once	TRBD2	TRBV19	CASSIDGSGRAKAEQYF	TGTGCCAGTAGTATAGATGGCAGCGGGAGGGCCAAGGCCGAGCAGTACTTC
17	TRBJ2-7	few	TRBD2	TRBV18	CASSPRLAGERGYEQYF	TGTGCCAGCTCACCGAGACTAGCGGGAGAGAGGGGCTACGAGCAGTACTTC
15	TRBJ2-1	-	-	TRBV5-1	CASSLDISGANEQFF	TGCGCCAGCAGCTTGGATATTAGCGGCGCCAATGAGCAGTTCTTC
14	TRBJ1-4	-	-	TRBV6-1	CASISDFYNEKLFF	TGTGCCAGCATCTCGGACTTTTATAATGAAAAACTGTTTTTT
14	TRBJ2-2	-	TRBD1	TRBV15	CATSGTENTGELFF	TGTGCCACCAGCGGGACAGAGAACACCGGGGAGCTGTTTTTT
15	TRBJ1-5	-	TRBD1	TRBV19	CASSKDRGRNQPQHF	TGTGCCAGTAGTAAGGACAGGGGAAGGAATCAGCCCCAGCATTTT
12	TRBJ1-2	-	-	TRBV19	CASSIQTSGYTF	TGTGCCAGTAGTATCCAGACATCTGGCTACACCTTC
16	TRBJ1-5	-	-	TRBV19	CASSSGVGPLGQPQHF	TGTGCCAGTTCTTCAGGGGTCGGGCCTCTGGGTCAGCCCCAGCATTTT
13	TRBJ1-5	-	-	TRBV2	CASTRGGNQPQHF	TGTGCCAGTACGCGAGGCGGCAATCAGCCCCAGCATTTT
13	TRBJ2-6	-	-	TRBV27	CASTSPGANVLTF	TGTGCCAGCACCTCCCCTGGGGCCAACGTCCTGACTTTC
16	TRBJ2-2	-	-	TRBV7-2	CASSLLSGKNTGELFF	TGTGCCAGCAGCTTATTATCGGGAAAGAACACCGGGGAGCTGTTTTTT
19	TRBJ2-7	-	TRBD2	TRBV14	CASSQVPTSGRPSSYEQYF	TGTGCCAGCAGCCAAGTCCCAACTAGCGGGAGGCCGAGCTCCTACGAGCAGTACTTC
16	TRBJ2-7	-	TRBD2	TRBV27	CASSSPGTSGSLEQYF	TGTGCCAGCAGTTCACCCGGGACTAGCGGCTCCCTCGAGCAGTACTTC
14	TRBJ2-7	-	-	TRBV27	CASSTLQKDYEQYF	TGTGCCAGCAGTACGTTACAGAAGGACTACGAGCAGTACTTC
13	TRBJ2-5	-	-	TRBV25-1	CASSIQDQETQYF	TGTGCCAGCAGTATACAGGACCAAGAGACCCAGTACTTC